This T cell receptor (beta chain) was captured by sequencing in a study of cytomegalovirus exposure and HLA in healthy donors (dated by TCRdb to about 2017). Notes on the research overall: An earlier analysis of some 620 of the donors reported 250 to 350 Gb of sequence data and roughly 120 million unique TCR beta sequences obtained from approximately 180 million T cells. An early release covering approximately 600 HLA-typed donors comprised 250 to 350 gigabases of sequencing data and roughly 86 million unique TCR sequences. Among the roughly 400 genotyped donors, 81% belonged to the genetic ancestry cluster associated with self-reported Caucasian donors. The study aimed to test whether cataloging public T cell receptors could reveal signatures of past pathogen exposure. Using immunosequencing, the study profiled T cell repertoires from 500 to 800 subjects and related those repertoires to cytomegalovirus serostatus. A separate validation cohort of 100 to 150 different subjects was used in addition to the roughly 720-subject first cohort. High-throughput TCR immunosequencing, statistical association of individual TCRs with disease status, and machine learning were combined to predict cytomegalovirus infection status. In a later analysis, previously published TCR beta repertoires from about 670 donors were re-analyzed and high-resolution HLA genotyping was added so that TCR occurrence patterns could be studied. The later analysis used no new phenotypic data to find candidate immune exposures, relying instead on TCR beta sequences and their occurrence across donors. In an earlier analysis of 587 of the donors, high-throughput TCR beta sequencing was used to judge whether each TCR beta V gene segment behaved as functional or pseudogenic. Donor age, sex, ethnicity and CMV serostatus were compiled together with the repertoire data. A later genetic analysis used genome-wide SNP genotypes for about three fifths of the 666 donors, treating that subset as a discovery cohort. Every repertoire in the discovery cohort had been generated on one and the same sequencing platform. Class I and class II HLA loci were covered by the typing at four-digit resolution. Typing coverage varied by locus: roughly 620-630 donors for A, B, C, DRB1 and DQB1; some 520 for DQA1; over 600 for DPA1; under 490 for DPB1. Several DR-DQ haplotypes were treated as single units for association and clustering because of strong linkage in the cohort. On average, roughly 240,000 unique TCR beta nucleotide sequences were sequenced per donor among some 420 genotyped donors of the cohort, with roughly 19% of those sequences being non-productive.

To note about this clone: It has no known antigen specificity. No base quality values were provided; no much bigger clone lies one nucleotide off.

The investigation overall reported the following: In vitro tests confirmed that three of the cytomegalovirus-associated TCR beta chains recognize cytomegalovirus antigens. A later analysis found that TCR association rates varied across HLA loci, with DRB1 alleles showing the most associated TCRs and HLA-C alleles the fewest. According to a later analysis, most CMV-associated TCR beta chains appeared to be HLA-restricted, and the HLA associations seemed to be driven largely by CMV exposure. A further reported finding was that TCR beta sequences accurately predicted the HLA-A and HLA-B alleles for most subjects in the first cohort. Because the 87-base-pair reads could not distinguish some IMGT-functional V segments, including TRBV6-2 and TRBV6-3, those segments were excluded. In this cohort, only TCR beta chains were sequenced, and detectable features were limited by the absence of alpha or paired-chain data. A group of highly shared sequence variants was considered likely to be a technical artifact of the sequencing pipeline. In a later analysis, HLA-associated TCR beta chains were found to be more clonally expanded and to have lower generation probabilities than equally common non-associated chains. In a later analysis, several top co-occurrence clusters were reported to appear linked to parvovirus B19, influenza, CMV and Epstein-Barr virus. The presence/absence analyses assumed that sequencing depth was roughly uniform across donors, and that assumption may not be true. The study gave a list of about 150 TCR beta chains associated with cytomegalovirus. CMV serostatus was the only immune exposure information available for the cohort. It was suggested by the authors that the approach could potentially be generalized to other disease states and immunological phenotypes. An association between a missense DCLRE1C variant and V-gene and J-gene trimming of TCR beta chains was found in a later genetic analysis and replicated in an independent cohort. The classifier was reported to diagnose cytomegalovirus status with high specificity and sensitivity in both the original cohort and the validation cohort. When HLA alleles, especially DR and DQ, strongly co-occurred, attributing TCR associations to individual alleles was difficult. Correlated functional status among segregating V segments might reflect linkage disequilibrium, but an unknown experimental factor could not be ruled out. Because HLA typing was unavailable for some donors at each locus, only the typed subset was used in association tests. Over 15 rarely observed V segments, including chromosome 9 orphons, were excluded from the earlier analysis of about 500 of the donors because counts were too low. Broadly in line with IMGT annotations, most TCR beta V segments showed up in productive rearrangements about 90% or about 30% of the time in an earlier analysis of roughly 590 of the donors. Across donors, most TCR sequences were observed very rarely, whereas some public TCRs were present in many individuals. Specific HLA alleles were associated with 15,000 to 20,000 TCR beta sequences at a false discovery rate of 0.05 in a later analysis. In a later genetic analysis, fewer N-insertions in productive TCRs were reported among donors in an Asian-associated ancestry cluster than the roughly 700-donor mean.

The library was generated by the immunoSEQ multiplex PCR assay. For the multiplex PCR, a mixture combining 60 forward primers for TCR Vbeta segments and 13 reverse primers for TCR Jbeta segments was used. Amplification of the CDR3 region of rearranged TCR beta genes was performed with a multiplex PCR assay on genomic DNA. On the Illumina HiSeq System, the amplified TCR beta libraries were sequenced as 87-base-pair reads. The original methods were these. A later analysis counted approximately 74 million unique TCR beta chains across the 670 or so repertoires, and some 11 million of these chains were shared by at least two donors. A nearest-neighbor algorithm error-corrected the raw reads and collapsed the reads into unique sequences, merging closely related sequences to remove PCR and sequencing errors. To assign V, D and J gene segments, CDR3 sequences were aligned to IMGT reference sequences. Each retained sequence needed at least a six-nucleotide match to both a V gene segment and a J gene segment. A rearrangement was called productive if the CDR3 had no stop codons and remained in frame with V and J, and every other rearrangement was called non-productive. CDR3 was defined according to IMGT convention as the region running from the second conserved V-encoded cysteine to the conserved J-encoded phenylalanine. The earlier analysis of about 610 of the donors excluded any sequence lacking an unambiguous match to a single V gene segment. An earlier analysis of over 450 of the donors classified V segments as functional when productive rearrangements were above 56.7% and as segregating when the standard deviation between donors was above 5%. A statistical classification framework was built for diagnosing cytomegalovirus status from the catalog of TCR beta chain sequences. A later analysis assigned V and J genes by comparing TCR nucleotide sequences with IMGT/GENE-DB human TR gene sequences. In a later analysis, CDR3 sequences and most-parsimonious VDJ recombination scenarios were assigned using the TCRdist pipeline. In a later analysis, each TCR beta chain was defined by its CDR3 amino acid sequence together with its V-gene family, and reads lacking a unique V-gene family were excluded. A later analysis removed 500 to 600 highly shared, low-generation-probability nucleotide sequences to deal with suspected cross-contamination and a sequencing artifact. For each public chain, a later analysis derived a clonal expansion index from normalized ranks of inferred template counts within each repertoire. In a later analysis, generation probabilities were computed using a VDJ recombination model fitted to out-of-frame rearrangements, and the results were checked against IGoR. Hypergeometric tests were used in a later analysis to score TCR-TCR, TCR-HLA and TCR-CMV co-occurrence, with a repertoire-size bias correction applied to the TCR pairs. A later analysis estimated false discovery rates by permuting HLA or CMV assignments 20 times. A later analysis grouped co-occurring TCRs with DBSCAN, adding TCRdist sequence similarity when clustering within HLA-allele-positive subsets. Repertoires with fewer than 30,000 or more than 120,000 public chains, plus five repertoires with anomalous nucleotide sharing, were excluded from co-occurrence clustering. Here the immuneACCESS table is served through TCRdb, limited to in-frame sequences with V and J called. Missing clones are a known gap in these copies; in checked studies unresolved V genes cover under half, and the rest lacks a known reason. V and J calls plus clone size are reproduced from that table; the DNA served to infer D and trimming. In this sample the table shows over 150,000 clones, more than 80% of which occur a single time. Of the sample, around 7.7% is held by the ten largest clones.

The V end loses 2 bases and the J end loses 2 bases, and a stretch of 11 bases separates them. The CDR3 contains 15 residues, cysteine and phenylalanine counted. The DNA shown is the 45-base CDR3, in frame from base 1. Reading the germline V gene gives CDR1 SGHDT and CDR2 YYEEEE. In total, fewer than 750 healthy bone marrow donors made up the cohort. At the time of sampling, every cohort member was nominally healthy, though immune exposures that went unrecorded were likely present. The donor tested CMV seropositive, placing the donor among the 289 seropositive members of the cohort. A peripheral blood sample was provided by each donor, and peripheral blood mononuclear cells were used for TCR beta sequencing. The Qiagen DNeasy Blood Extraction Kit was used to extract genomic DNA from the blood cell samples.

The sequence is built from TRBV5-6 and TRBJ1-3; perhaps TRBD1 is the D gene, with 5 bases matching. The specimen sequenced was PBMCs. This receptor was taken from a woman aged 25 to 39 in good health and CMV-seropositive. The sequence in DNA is TGTGCCAGCAGCTTATTCAGGGCCACTGGAAACACCATATATTTT. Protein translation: CASSLFRATGNTIYF.